The clone carrying this T cell receptor (beta chain) was counted ten times or more. The record originates from a study of T cells in Graves' hyperthyroidism and ophthalmopathy. From RNA transcripts, TCR beta CDR3 regions were amplified. Researchers ran a first-round RT-PCR on the TCR CDR3 using the HTBI primer set. Via MiXCR, TCRdb re-called the multiplex PCR reads, giving one row per CDR3 protein. The sample includes around 350,000 distinct CDR3 sequences, approximately 15% of them seen just once. There are 15 residues in the CDR3. Trimming took 3 bases from V and 6 from J; bases not matched to a gene: 7. Per germline, CDR1 MDHEN and CDR2 SYDVKM.

The sequence came from a woman in her late teens or twenties with Graves' hyperthyroidism that later progressed to Graves' ophthalmopathy. The gene calls are TRBV28 and TRBJ2-1, with 8 bases that match TRBD2. The sample consisted of blood. The chain's CDR3 is CASSLGLGAANEQFF. CDR3 sequence (DNA): TGTGCCAGCAGTTTGGGACTAGGGGCTGCCAATGAGCAGTTCTTC. Complete variable domain (other parts from reference TRBV28 and TRBJ2-1): DVKVTQSSRYLVKRTGEKVFLECVQDMDHENMFWYRQDPGLGLRLIYFSYDVKMKEKGDIPEGYSVSREKKERFSLILESASTNQTSMYLCASSLGLGAANEQFFGPGTRLTVL.